The rows below give T cell receptor beta chains drawn from one sample of a study of Graves' ophthalmopathy and Graves' hyperthyroidism. TCRdb used MiXCR to reprocess the multiplex PCR reads, holding one entry per CDR3 protein. The sample consists of more than 300,000 distinct CDR3 sequences, less than 20% of them appearing once. The sample consisted of peripheral blood. Receptors originate from a young woman with stable Graves' hyperthyroidism. Each CDR3 is given with its conserved first and last residue. The order of the fields is V gene, D gene, clone size, J gene, CDR3 DNA, CDR3 protein. The D gene is left open where the match is weak. Some rows have no size entry. The others give once, few or many, or a class for an expanded clone.

v_call: TRBV3-1
d_call: .
clone_size: .
j_call: TRBJ1-5
cdr3_nt: TGTGCCAGCAGCCAAGAGTCCGGTAGCAATCAGCCCCAGCATTTT
cdr3_aa: CASSQESGSNQPQHF

v_call: TRBV7-8
d_call: .
clone_size: many
j_call: TRBJ1-5
cdr3_nt: TGTGCCAGCAGCCCCTCCCGACTAGGGGCCGGGGAGCCCCAGCATTTT
cdr3_aa: CASSPSRLGAGEPQHF

v_call: TRBV6-1
d_call: .
clone_size: few
j_call: TRBJ1-5
cdr3_nt: TGTGCCAGCAGTGAAGCGCTGGCACCAAATCAGCCCCAGCATTTT
cdr3_aa: CASSEALAPNQPQHF

v_call: TRBV11-1
d_call: .
clone_size: .
j_call: TRBJ1-5
cdr3_nt: TGTGCCAGCAGCTTAGACAAGAAACAGGGAAACAATCAGCCCCAGCATTTT
cdr3_aa: CASSLDKKQGNNQPQHF

v_call: TRBV28
d_call: TRBD1
clone_size: many
j_call: TRBJ1-5
cdr3_nt: TGTGCCAGCAGTTTTGGGACAGCAAATCAGCCCCAGCATTTT
cdr3_aa: CASSFGTANQPQHF

v_call: TRBV19
d_call: .
clone_size: many
j_call: TRBJ1-3
cdr3_nt: TGTGCCAGTAGTGTTACAGTTAGCTCTGGAAACACCATATATTTT
cdr3_aa: CASSVTVSSGNTIYF

v_call: TRBV12-3/TRBV12-4
d_call: .
clone_size: many
j_call: TRBJ1-1
cdr3_nt: TGTGCCAGCAGTATAGGACGTCTGAACACTGAAGCTTTCTTT
cdr3_aa: CASSIGRLNTEAFF

v_call: TRBV19
d_call: .
clone_size: many
j_call: TRBJ1-2
cdr3_nt: TGTGCCAGTAGTATAATTGTAGTAGGCGGCTACACCTTC
cdr3_aa: CASSIIVVGGYTF

v_call: TRBV20-1
d_call: .
clone_size: many
j_call: TRBJ2-5
cdr3_nt: TGCAGTGCTAGGTATTCAAACCGAGGGGAGACCCAGTACTTC
cdr3_aa: CSARYSNRGETQYF

v_call: TRBV12-3/TRBV12-4
d_call: .
clone_size: many
j_call: TRBJ2-7
cdr3_nt: TGTGCCAGCAGTTTAGCCGGGGACTACGAGCAGTACTTC
cdr3_aa: CASSLAGDYEQYF

v_call: TRBV24-1
d_call: TRBD1
clone_size: .
j_call: TRBJ2-4
cdr3_nt: TGTGCCACCAGTAAAACCAGGGGGGCCAAAAACATTCAGTACTTC
cdr3_aa: CATSKTRGAKNIQYF

v_call: TRBV15
d_call: .
clone_size: .
j_call: TRBJ2-5
cdr3_nt: TGTGCCACCAGCAGTGTACGGGACTACCAAGAGACCCAGTACTTC
cdr3_aa: CATSSVRDYQETQYF

v_call: TRBV7-6
d_call: .
clone_size: .
j_call: TRBJ1-3
cdr3_nt: TGTGCCAGCAGCTCAAACTTGGTTGGAAACACCATATATTTT
cdr3_aa: CASSSNLVGNTIYF

v_call: TRBV7-9
d_call: .
clone_size: .
j_call: TRBJ2-5
cdr3_nt: TGTGCCAGCAAGACGGGGCCCACCCAAGAGACCCAGTACTTC
cdr3_aa: CASKTGPTQETQYF

v_call: TRBV6-1
d_call: .
clone_size: few
j_call: TRBJ2-4
cdr3_nt: TGTGCCAGCAGCCAACAACTAGCCAAAAACATTCAGTACTTC
cdr3_aa: CASSQQLAKNIQYF

v_call: TRBV19
d_call: TRBD1
clone_size: many
j_call: TRBJ1-6
cdr3_nt: TGTGCCACCAGAACAGGGGTCCTTTCACCCCTCCACTTT
cdr3_aa: CATRTGVLSPLHF

v_call: TRBV10-3
d_call: .
clone_size: many
j_call: TRBJ2-5
cdr3_nt: TGTGCCATCAGTGAGTCGGCCGGGGACCGGGAGACCCAGTACTTC
cdr3_aa: CAISESAGDRETQYF

v_call: TRBV5-1
d_call: TRBD1
clone_size: .
j_call: TRBJ2-2
cdr3_nt: TGCGCCAGCAGCTTGACACCCCGACAGGGGAGTTGGCCCGGGGAGCTGTTTTTT
cdr3_aa: CASSLTPRQGSWPGELFF

v_call: TRBV6-1
d_call: .
clone_size: .
j_call: TRBJ1-5
cdr3_nt: TGTGCCACCTGTCAGAATTCCAATCAGCCCCAGCATTTT
cdr3_aa: CATCQNSNQPQHF

v_call: TRBV2
d_call: TRBD2
clone_size: .
j_call: TRBJ2-1
cdr3_nt: TGTGCCAGCAGTGAAGGGTCTCGGGCGGGGGGACCCCCTCAACAAATCTACAATGAGCAGTTCTTC
cdr3_aa: CASSEGSRAGGPPQQIYNEQFF

v_call: TRBV5-5
d_call: .
clone_size: many
j_call: TRBJ1-6
cdr3_nt: TGTGCCAGCAGCTTGGGCTGGGAAGCGTCACCCCTCCACTTT
cdr3_aa: CASSLGWEASPLHF

v_call: TRBV29-1
d_call: .
clone_size: many
j_call: TRBJ1-1
cdr3_nt: TGCAGCGTTCTAATGATTGGGAGTTTAGAAGCTTTCTTT
cdr3_aa: CSVLMIGSLEAFF

v_call: TRBV6-1
d_call: .
clone_size: many
j_call: TRBJ1-1
cdr3_nt: TGTGCCAGCAGTGACTACGCTGAAGCTTTCTTT
cdr3_aa: CASSDYAEAFF

v_call: TRBV6-2/TRBV6-3
d_call: .
clone_size: many
j_call: TRBJ1-5
cdr3_nt: TGTGCCAGCAGTTACGGACGGAATCAGCCCCAGCATTTT
cdr3_aa: CASSYGRNQPQHF

v_call: TRBV12-3/TRBV12-4
d_call: TRBD1
clone_size: .
j_call: TRBJ2-2
cdr3_nt: TGTGCCAGCAGCACCGGGACAGTAGCCAACACCGGGGAGCTGTTTTTT
cdr3_aa: CASSTGTVANTGELFF

v_call: TRBV12-3/TRBV12-4
d_call: .
clone_size: few
j_call: TRBJ2-4
cdr3_nt: TGTGCCAGCAGTCGGCGGGGCAGCAAAAACATTCAGTACTTC
cdr3_aa: CASSRRGSKNIQYF

v_call: TRBV6-1
d_call: TRBD1
clone_size: .
j_call: TRBJ1-2
cdr3_nt: TGTGCCAGCAATGGGGGGACAGTCTATGGCTACACCTTC
cdr3_aa: CASNGGTVYGYTF

v_call: TRBV27
d_call: TRBD1
clone_size: .
j_call: TRBJ1-2
cdr3_nt: TGTGCCAGCAGTTTTCCGGGACAGGAATCGTATGGCTACACCTTC
cdr3_aa: CASSFPGQESYGYTF

v_call: TRBV6-1
d_call: .
clone_size: many
j_call: TRBJ1-2
cdr3_nt: TGTGCCAGCAGTGAGGGGACGGCCAAGATGGGCTACACCTTC
cdr3_aa: CASSEGTAKMGYTF

v_call: TRBV6-1
d_call: .
clone_size: many
j_call: TRBJ1-2
cdr3_nt: TGTGCCAGCAGTGCAAGCTCCTATGGCTACACCTTC
cdr3_aa: CASSASSYGYTF

v_call: TRBV2
d_call: .
clone_size: many
j_call: TRBJ1-5
cdr3_nt: TGTGCCAGCAGGGACAGACAGGCACTTCTCCAGCCCCAGCATTTT
cdr3_aa: CASRDRQALLQPQHF

v_call: TRBV6-5
d_call: TRBD1
clone_size: few
j_call: TRBJ1-5
cdr3_nt: TGTGCCAGCAGTTACCGAACAGGGGGAGGCAATCAGCCCCAGCATTTT
cdr3_aa: CASSYRTGGGNQPQHF

v_call: TRBV6-4
d_call: TRBD1
clone_size: many
j_call: TRBJ1-1
cdr3_nt: TGTGCCAGCAGTAGACGGGTCCCGACAGGGAAGAACACTGAAGCTTTCTTT
cdr3_aa: CASSRRVPTGKNTEAFF

v_call: TRBV6-2/TRBV6-3
d_call: .
clone_size: many
j_call: TRBJ1-5
cdr3_nt: TGTGCCAGCTCTGCGACCACAGGGAGGAGTAGCAATCAGCCCCAGCATTTT
cdr3_aa: CASSATTGRSSNQPQHF

v_call: TRBV7-9
d_call: .
clone_size: many
j_call: TRBJ2-6
cdr3_nt: TGTGCCAGCAGCTTACTGTGGTCTGGGGCCAACGTCCTGACTTTC
cdr3_aa: CASSLLWSGANVLTF

v_call: TRBV2
d_call: TRBD1
clone_size: many
j_call: TRBJ1-2
cdr3_nt: TGTGCCAGCAGTGAGACAGGGTCGGGTTACTATGGCTACACCTTC
cdr3_aa: CASSETGSGYYGYTF

v_call: TRBV6-1
d_call: .
clone_size: many
j_call: TRBJ2-3
cdr3_nt: TGTGCCAGCGGGACCTGGGGGGGCACAAATACGCAGTATTTT
cdr3_aa: CASGTWGGTNTQYF

v_call: TRBV12-3/TRBV12-4
d_call: .
clone_size: many
j_call: TRBJ1-2
cdr3_nt: TGTGCCAGCAGTTTAAGCACAGCCCCTAAAGGGGGCTATGGCTACACCTTC
cdr3_aa: CASSLSTAPKGGYGYTF

v_call: TRBV15
d_call: .
clone_size: few
j_call: TRBJ2-3
cdr3_nt: TGTGCCACCAGCAGAGATCGGGGGCGCACAGATACGCAGTATTTT
cdr3_aa: CATSRDRGRTDTQYF

v_call: TRBV3-1
d_call: .
clone_size: few
j_call: TRBJ1-1
cdr3_nt: TGTGCCAGCAGCCGAAAGCGGCAGAACACTGAAGCTTTCTTT
cdr3_aa: CASSRKRQNTEAFF